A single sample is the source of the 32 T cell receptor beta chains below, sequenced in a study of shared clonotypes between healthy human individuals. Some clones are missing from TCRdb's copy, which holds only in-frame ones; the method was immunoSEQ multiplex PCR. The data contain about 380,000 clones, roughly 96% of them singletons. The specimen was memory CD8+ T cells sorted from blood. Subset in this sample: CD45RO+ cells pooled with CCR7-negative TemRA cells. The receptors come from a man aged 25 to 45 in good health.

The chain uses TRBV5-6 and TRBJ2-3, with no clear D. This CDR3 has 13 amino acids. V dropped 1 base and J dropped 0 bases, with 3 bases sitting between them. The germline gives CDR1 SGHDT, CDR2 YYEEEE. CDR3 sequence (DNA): TGTGCCAGCAGCTTGACTAGCACAGATACGCAGTATTTT. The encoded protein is CASSLTSTDTQYF. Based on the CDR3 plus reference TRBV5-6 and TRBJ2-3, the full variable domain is DAGVTQSPTHLIKTRGQQVTLRCSPKSGHDTVSWYQQALGQGPQFIFQYYEEEERQRGNFPDRFSGHQFPNYSSELNVNALLLGDSALYLCASSLTSTDTQYFGPGTRLTVL.

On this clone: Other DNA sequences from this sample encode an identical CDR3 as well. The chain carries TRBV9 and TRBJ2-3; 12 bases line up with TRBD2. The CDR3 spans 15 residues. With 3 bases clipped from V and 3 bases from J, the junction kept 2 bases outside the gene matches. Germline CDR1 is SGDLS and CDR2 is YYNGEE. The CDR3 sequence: CASSGLAGVTDTQYF. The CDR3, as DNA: TGTGCCAGCAGCGGACTAGCGGGAGTGACAGATACGCAGTATTTT.

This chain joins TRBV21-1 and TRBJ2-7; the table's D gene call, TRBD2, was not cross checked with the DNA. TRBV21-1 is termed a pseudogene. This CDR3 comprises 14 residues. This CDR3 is CASSDQGLLLEQYF. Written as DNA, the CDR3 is TGTGCCAGCAGCGACCAAGGACTCCTCCTCGAGCAGTACTTC.

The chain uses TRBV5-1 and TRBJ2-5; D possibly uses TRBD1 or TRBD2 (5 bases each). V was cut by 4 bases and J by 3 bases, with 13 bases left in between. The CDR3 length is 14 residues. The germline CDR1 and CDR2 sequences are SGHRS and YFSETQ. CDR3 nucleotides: TGCGCCAGCAGCGCTCGGGACGTTAAAGAGACCCAGTACTTC. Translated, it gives CASSARDVKETQYF.

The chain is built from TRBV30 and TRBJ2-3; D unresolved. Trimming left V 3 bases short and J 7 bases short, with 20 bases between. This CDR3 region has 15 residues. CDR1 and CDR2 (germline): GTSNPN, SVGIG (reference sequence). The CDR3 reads CAWSAAGYPLNTQYF. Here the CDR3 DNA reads TGTGCCTGGAGCGCAGCCGGGTACCCTCTGAATACGCAGTATTTT.

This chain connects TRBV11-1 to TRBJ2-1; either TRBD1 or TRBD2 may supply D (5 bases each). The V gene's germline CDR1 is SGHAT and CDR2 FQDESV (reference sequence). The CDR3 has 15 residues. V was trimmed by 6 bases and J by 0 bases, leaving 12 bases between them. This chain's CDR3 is CASRGTLYSYNEQFF. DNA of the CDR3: TGTGCCAGCAGGGGGACCCTGTACTCCTACAATGAGCAGTTCTTC.

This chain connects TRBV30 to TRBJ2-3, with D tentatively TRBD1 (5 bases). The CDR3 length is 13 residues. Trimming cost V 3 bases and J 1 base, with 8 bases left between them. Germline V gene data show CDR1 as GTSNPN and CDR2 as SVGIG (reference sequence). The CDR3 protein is CAWRQGGTDTQYF. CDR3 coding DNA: TGTGCCTGGAGGCAGGGCGGCACAGATACGCAGTATTTT. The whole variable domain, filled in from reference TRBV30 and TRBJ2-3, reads SQTIHQWPATLVQPVGSPLSLECTVEGTSNPNLYWYRQAAGRGLQLLFYSVGIGQISSEVPQNLSASRPQDRQFILSSKKLLLSDSGFYLCAWRQGGTDTQYFGPGTRLTVL.

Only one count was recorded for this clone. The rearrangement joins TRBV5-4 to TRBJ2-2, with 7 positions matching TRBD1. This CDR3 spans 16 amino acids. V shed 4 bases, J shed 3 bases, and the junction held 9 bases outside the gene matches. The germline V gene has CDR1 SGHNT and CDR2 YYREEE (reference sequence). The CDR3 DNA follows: TGTGCCAGCAGCACAATACGACAGGGTCACACCGGGGAGCTGTTTTTT. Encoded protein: CASSTIRQGHTGELFF.

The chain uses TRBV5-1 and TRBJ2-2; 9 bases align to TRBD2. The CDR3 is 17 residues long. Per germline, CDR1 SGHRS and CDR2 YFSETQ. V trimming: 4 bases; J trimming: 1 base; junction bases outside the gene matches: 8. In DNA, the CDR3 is TGCGCCAGCAGCCGCACACTTAGCGGGGGGAACACCGGGGAGCTGTTTTTT. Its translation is CASSRTLSGGNTGELFF.

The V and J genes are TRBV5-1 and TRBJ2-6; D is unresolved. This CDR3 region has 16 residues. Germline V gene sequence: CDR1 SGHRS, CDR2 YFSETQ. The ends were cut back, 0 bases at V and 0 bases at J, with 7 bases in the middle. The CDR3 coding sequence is TGCGCCAGCAGCTTGGGACTCGGCTCTGGGGCCAACGTCCTGACTTTC. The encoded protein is CASSLGLGSGANVLTF.

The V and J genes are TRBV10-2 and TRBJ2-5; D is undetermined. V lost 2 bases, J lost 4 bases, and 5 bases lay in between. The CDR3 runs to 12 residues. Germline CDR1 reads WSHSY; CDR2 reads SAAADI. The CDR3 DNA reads TGCGCCAGCAGTGAGGTACGAGAGACCCAGTACTTC. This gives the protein CASSEVRETQYF.

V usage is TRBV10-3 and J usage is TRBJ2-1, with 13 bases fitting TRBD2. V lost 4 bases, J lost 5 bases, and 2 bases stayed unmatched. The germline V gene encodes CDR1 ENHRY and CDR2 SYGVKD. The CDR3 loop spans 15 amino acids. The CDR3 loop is CAISGTSGRDNEQFF. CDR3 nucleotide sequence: TGTGCCATCAGTGGGACTAGCGGGAGAGACAATGAGCAGTTCTTC.

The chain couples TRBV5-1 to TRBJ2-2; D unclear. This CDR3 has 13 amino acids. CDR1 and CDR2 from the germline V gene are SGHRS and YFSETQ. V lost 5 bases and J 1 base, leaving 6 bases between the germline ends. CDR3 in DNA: TGCGCCAGCAGACCCCAGAACACCGGGGAGCTGTTTTTT. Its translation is CASRPQNTGELFF.

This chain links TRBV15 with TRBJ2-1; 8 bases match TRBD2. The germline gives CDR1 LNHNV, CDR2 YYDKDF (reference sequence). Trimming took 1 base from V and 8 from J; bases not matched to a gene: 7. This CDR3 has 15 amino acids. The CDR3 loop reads CATSRGRREDDEQFF. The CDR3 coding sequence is TGTGCCACCAGCAGAGGTAGGCGGGAGGATGATGAGCAGTTCTTC.

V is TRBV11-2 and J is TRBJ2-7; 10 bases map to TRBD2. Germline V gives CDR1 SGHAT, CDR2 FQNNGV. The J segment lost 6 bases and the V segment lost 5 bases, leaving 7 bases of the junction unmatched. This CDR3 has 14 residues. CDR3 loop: CASSPLAGEPEQYF. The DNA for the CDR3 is TGTGCCAGCAGCCCCCTAGCGGGAGAGCCCGAGCAGTACTTC.

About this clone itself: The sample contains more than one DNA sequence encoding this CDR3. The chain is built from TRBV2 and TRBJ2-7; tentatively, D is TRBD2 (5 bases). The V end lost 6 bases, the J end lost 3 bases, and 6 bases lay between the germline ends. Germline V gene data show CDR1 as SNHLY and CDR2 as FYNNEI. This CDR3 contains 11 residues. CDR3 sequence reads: CASRTSYEQYF. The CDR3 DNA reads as TGTGCCAGCAGAACTAGCTACGAGCAGTACTTC. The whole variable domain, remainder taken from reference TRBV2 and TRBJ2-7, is EPEVTQTPSHQVTQMGQEVILRCVPISNHLYFYWYRQILGQKVEFLVSFYNNEISEKSEIFDDQFSVERPDGSNFTLKIRSTKLEDSAMYFCASRTSYEQYFGPGTRLTVT.

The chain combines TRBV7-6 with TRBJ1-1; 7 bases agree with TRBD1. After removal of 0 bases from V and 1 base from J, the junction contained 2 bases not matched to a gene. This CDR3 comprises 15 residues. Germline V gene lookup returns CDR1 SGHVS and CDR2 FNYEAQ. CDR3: CASSLAGQRNTEAFF. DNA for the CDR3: TGTGCCAGCAGCTTAGCGGGACAGAGGAACACTGAAGCTTTCTTT.

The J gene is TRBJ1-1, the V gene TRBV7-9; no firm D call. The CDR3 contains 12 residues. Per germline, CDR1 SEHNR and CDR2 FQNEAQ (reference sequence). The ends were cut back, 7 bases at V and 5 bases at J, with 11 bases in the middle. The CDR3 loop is CASTRGWTEAFF. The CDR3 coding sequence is TGTGCCAGCACTCGCGGCTGGACTGAAGCTTTCTTT. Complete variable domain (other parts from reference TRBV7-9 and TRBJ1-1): DTGVSQNPRHKITKRGQNVTFRCDPISEHNRLYWYRQTLGQGPEFLTYFQNEAQLEKSRLLSDRFSAERPKGSFSTLEIQRTEQGDSAMYLCASTRGWTEAFFGQGTRLTVV.

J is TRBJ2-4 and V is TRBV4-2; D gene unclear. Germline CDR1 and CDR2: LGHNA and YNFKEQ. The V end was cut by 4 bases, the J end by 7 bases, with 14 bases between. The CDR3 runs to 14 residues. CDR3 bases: TGTGCCAGCAGCCGTGGAGTGAATATTAACATTCAGTACTTC. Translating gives CASSRGVNINIQYF.

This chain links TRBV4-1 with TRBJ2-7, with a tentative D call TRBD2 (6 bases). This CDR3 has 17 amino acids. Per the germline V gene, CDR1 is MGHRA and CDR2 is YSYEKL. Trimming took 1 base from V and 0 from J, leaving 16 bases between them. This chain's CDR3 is CASSQAVLARSSYEQYF. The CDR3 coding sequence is TGCGCCAGCAGCCAAGCAGTCCTAGCGCGGAGCTCCTACGAGCAGTACTTC.

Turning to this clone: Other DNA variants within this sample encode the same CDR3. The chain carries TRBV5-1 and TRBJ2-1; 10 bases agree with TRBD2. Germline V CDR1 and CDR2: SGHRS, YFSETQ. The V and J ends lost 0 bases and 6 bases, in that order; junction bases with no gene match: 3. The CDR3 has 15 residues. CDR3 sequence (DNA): TGCGCCAGCAGCTTGGTGGCTAGCGGGAGCAATGAGCAGTTCTTC. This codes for CASSLVASGSNEQFF.

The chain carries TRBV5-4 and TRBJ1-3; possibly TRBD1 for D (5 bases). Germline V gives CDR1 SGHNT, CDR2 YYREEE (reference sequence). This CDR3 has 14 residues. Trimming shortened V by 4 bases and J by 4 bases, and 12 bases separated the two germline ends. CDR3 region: CASSPGTTGNTIYF. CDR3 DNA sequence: TGTGCCAGCAGCCCCGGGACTACCGGAAACACCATATATTTT. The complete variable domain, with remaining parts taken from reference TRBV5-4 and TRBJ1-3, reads ETGVTQSPTHLIKTRGQQVTLRCSSQSGHNTVSWYQQALGQGPQFIFQYYREEENGRGNFPPRFSGLQFPNYSSELNVNALELDDSALYLCASSPGTTGNTIYFGEGSWLTVV.

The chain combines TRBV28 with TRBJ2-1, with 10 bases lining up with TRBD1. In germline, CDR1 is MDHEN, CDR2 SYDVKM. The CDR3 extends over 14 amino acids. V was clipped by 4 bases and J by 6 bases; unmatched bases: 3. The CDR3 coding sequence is TGTGCCAGCAGTTATGGACAGGGGGGCAATGAGCAGTTCTTC. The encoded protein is CASSYGQGGNEQFF.

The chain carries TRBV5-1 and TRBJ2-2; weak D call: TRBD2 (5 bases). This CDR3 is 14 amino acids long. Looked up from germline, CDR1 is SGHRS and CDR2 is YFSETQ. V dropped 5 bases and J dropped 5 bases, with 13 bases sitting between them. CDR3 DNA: TGCGCCAGCAGGGAAGCGACGGGGACCGGGGAGCTGTTTTTT. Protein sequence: CASREATGTGELFF.

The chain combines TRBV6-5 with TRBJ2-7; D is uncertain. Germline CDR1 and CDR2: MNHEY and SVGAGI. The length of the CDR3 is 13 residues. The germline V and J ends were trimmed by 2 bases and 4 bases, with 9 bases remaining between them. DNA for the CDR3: TGTGCCAGCAGTTACGGCAGCCCTTACGAGCAGTACTTC. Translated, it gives CASSYGSPYEQYF.

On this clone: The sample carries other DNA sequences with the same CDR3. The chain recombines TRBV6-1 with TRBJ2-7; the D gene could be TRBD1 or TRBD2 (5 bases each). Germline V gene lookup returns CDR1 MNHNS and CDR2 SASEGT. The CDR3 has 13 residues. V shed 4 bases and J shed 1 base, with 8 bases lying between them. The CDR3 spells CASSAGPSYEQYF. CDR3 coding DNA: TGTGCCAGCAGTGCGGGGCCTTCCTACGAGCAGTACTTC.

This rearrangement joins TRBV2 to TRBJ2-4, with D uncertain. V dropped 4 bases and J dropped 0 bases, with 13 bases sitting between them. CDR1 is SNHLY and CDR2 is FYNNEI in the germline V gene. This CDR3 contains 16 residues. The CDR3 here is CASSAHLLLAKNIQYF. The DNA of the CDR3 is TGTGCCAGCAGTGCCCATCTTTTATTAGCCAAAAACATTCAGTACTTC.

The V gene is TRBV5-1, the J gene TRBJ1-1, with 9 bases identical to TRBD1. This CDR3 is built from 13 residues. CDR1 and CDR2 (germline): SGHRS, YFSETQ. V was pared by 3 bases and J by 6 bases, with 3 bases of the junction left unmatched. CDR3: CASSWGTGSEAFF. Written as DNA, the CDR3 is TGCGCCAGCAGCTGGGGGACAGGGTCTGAAGCTTTCTTT.

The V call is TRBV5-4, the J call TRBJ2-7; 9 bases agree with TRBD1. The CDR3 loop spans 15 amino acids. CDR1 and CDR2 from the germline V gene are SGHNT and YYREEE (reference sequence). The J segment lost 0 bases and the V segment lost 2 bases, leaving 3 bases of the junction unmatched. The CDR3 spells CASSLTGQGSYEQYF. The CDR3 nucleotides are TGTGCCAGCAGCTTAACGGGACAGGGCTCCTACGAGCAGTACTTC.

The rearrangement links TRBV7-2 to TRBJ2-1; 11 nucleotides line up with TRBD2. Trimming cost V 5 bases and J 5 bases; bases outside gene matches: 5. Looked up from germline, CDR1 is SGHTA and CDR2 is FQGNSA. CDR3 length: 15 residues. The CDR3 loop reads CASSLVAGGNNEQFF. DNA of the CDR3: TGTGCCAGCAGCCTCGTAGCGGGAGGGAACAATGAGCAGTTCTTC.

The CDR3 loop is CASSNNRYEQYF. In DNA, the CDR3 is TGTGCCAGTAGTAACAACCGATACGAGCAGTACTTC. The rearrangement links TRBV19 to TRBJ2-7; D is ambiguous. This CDR3 spans 12 amino acids. From germline, CDR1 is LNHDA and CDR2 SQIVND (reference sequence). V was shortened by 4 bases and J by 4 bases, with 8 bases between the two germline ends.

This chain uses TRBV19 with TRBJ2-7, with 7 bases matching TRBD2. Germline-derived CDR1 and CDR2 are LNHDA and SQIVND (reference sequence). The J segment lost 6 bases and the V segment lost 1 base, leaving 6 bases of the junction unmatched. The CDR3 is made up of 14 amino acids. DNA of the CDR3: TGTGCCAGTAGTATAGTGGCGGGAGTACCCGAGCAGTACTTC. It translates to CASSIVAGVPEQYF.